This is a list of T cell receptor beta chains from one sample in a study of regulatory T cells in long-lasting Graves disease. TCRdb re-derived calls from the multiplex PCR reads in MiXCR, one entry per CDR3 protein. The sample yields roughly 400,000 distinct CDR3 sequences, around 20% seen once. This material consisted of peripheral blood mononuclear cells (PBMCs), taken when the disease was refractory, from a patient treated with antithyroid drugs. The receptors were sampled from a female donor with Graves disease. The CDR3 runs from the conserved cysteine through the conserved F or W. D genes are given only for firm matches. Some rows have no size entry. The others give once, few or many, or a class for an expanded clone.

V gene	J gene	D gene	clone size	CDR3 DNA	CDR3 protein
TRBV27	TRBJ2-7	-	many	TGTGCCAGCAGTTCAGCGAGTCTCGTTTGGGAGCAGTACTTC	CASSSASLVWEQYF
TRBV3-1	TRBJ2-7	-	few	TGTGCCAGCAGCCTCCGTGGGGCCGGGGGCGGGCAGTACTTC	CASSLRGAGGGQYF
TRBV6-1	TRBJ2-2	TRBD1	many	TGTGCCAGCTCCCGAGGGACAGGGCGGACCGGGGAGCTGTTTTTT	CASSRGTGRTGELFF
TRBV27	TRBJ2-7	TRBD2	-	TGTGCCAGCAGTCCCGAATTGAGGGCTAGCGGGAGCTACGAGCAGTACTTC	CASSPELRASGSYEQYF
TRBV4-2	TRBJ2-7	TRBD1	many	TGTGCCAGCAGCCAAGGGACAGGGATCTACGAGCAGTACTTC	CASSQGTGIYEQYF
TRBV28	TRBJ2-7	-	many	TGTGCCAGCAGTTTACACGGGCCTACAAGGAAGCAGTACTTC	CASSLHGPTRKQYF
TRBV28	TRBJ1-1	-	many	TGTGCCAGCAAGGGCGGGGCCCGTGGCACTGAAGCTTTCTTT	CASKGGARGTEAFF
TRBV5-5	TRBJ2-2	-	few	TGTGCCAGCAGCTTAGGTGCGGGGAAAGGCGGGGAGCTGTTTTTT	CASSLGAGKGGELFF
TRBV6-1	TRBJ2-2	-	few	TGTGCCAGCAGTACGACGGGACTGAACACCGGGGAGCTGTTTTTT	CASSTTGLNTGELFF
TRBV5-4	TRBJ1-1	TRBD1	many	TGTGCCAGCACCGAACAACAGGGGAACGGGGGTGAAGCTTTCTTT	CASTEQQGNGGEAFF
TRBV7-6	TRBJ2-7	-	many	TGTGCCAGCAGCCCTGACAGCGCCAGGAGCTCCTACGAGCAGTACTTC	CASSPDSARSSYEQYF
TRBV6-2/TRBV6-3	TRBJ2-2	-	-	TGTGCCAGCAGTTACCCCCCCTACGCCCTGGGCGGGACGAACACCGGGGAGCTGTTTTTT	CASSYPPYALGGTNTGELFF
TRBV10-3	TRBJ2-3	-	-	TGTGCCATCAGTGAGATTGGGACTAGCACAGATACGCAGTATTTT	CAISEIGTSTDTQYF
TRBV7-9	TRBJ1-2	-	-	TGTGCCACTGCGTCATCAGGGCCTGCTAACTATGGCTACACCTTC	CATASSGPANYGYTF
TRBV5-6	TRBJ1-1	-	few	TGTGCCAGCAGCTTGCTGAGGGCGGGTCCCACTGAAGCTTTCTTT	CASSLLRAGPTEAFF
TRBV20-1	TRBJ2-7	-	many	TGCAGTGCTAGATTTCTGGGGTACGAGCAGTACTTC	CSARFLGYEQYF
TRBV19	TRBJ2-7	TRBD1	few	TGTGCCAGTAGTCTCAGGACAGGGGGCTATTGGTACGAGCAGTACTTC	CASSLRTGGYWYEQYF
TRBV7-2	TRBJ2-7	TRBD2	many	TGTGCCAGCAGTTCGAGACTAGCGGGAGGGGGGGAGCAGTACTTC	CASSSRLAGGGEQYF
TRBV11-2	TRBJ2-5	-	many	TGTGCCAGCAGCTTTGGCGGGATGGCGGAGACCCAGTACTTC	CASSFGGMAETQYF
TRBV18	TRBJ2-1	TRBD2	-	TGTGCCAGCTCGCAAGGGACTAGCGGGTCCTACAATGAGCAGTTCTTC	CASSQGTSGSYNEQFF
TRBV7-9	TRBJ1-1	TRBD1	many	TGTGCCAGCAGCTCTTTGGACAGGGGCGACACTGAAGCTTTCTTT	CASSSLDRGDTEAFF
TRBV18	TRBJ1-1	-	-	TGTGCCAGCTCACTAAACGAGGATACTAAGGGAGCTTTCTTT	CASSLNEDTKGAFF
TRBV4-1	TRBJ1-1	-	-	TGCGCCAGCAGGGGGAGTTTAAAGAACACTGAAGCTTTCTTT	CASRGSLKNTEAFF
TRBV6-1	TRBJ2-3	TRBD2	-	TGTGCCAGCAACCTAGCGGGAACATCCACAGATACGCAGTATTTT	CASNLAGTSTDTQYF
TRBV5-5	TRBJ1-1	-	-	TGTGCCAGCAGCTTAAATGAATGGGCGGGACGTGCTTTCTTT	CASSLNEWAGRAFF
TRBV19	TRBJ1-5	-	few	TGTGCCAGTAGTATAGATCCCTCTATACCAGGGAGAGATTTCGATCAGCCCCAGCATTTT	CASSIDPSIPGRDFDQPQHF
TRBV19	TRBJ1-5	-	-	TGTGCCAGTAGTATTTATATCAATCAGCCCCAGCATTTT	CASSIYINQPQHF
TRBV6-2/TRBV6-3	TRBJ1-5	-	many	TGTGCCAGCAGTGAAGGCCTGCGGGGGACAAGCAATCAGCCCCAGCATTTT	CASSEGLRGTSNQPQHF
TRBV15	TRBJ2-7	-	-	TGTGCCACCAGCCTGGACCCCGGCGCCTACGAGCAGTACTTC	CATSLDPGAYEQYF
TRBV12-3/TRBV12-4	TRBJ2-7	TRBD1	few	TGTGCCAGCAGTACGGGACAGGGCTGGGGGAGCGAGCAGTACTTC	CASSTGQGWGSEQYF
TRBV7-2	TRBJ1-2	TRBD1	many	TGTGCCAGCAGCTTAGGGCAGGGGGTGGTGTATGGCTACACCTTC	CASSLGQGVVYGYTF
TRBV29-1	TRBJ2-2	-	few	TGCAGCGGCCGTGGGGGAGTTAACACCGGGGAGCTGTTTTTT	CSGRGGVNTGELFF
TRBV28	TRBJ2-2	TRBD2	-	TGTGCCAGCAGTCTCCCTCGGACTAGCGGGAGTTCCGGGGAGCTGTTTTTT	CASSLPRTSGSSGELFF
TRBV13	TRBJ1-4	TRBD1	many	TGTGCCAGCAGGCATGGGACAGAGAAGGGGGAAAAACTGTTTTTT	CASRHGTEKGEKLFF
TRBV6-2/TRBV6-3	TRBJ2-1	TRBD2	-	TGTGCCAGCAGGCCCTTGGGGGAGGGGTACAATGAGCAGTTCTTC	CASRPLGEGYNEQFF
TRBV11-2	TRBJ1-2	TRBD1	many	TGTGCCAGCAGCTCACAGGGGGCGCCTGGCTACACCTTC	CASSSQGAPGYTF
TRBV2	TRBJ2-1	-	few	TGTGCCAGCAGTTCTGCAGGCGATGAGCAGTTCTTC	CASSSAGDEQFF
TRBV19	TRBJ1-2	-	few	TGTGCCAGTAGGAGCGGACAGACCGATGGCTACACCTTC	CASRSGQTDGYTF
TRBV20-1	TRBJ2-7	TRBD1	many	TGCAGTGCTAGTCAGGGGACAGGGGGTTACGAGCAGTACTTC	CSASQGTGGYEQYF
TRBV6-1	TRBJ2-7	-	many	TGTGCCAGCAGGATACTACCGGAAGGGGGCGAGCAGTACTTC	CASRILPEGGEQYF
TRBV9	TRBJ1-2	-	-	TGTGCCAGCAGCGTATTCAGCGATCAGCCAGGGAACTATGGCTACACCTTC	CASSVFSDQPGNYGYTF
TRBV28	TRBJ1-3	-	many	TGTGCCAGCAGTTTGCCCATAGGGTTCGGAAACACCATATATTTT	CASSLPIGFGNTIYF
TRBV6-1	TRBJ1-1	-	-	TGTGCCACCTCCCGATTTCAGGGCGGAGAAGCTTTCTTT	CATSRFQGGEAFF